This entry lists 10 T cell receptor beta chains sequenced from one sample in a study of CD8+ T cells in alopecia areata. Described treatment: oral pan-JAK inhibitor, 5-10 mg twice daily. It was cDNA, reverse transcribed from extracted RNA, that served as the sequencing template. Profiled with immunoSEQ multiplex PCR; TCRdb holds only in-frame clones, not every one. This sample has 190,000 or so clones, with roughly three fifths found just once. The input for sequencing was CD4+ T cells sorted from blood, taken at week 4, from a patient treated with tofacitinib. All receptors derive from a human donor with alopecia areata.

V and J are TRBV6-1 and TRBJ1-4; D gene unclear. The CDR3 runs 15 residues. Germline CDR1 MNHNS, CDR2 SASEGT. V shed 4 bases and J shed 8 bases, with 17 bases lying between them. CDR3 DNA sequence: TGTGCCAGCAGTGTCGAGCCCCTGGCGTACGAAAAACTGTTTTTT. It codes for CASSVEPLAYEKLFF.

The chain carries TRBV29-1 and TRBJ2-3; TRBD1 might be the D (6 bases). CDR3 length: 13 amino acids. The germline V gene has CDR1 SQVTM and CDR2 ANQGSEA. V dropped 2 bases and J dropped 4 bases, with 10 bases sitting between them. CDR3 in amino acids: CSVEIRGSDTQYF. DNA for the CDR3: TGCAGCGTTGAAATTAGGGGGTCAGATACGCAGTATTTT.

In its sample, this clone was seen a few times. The rearrangement links TRBV7-2 to TRBJ1-2; D may be TRBD1 (5 bases). This CDR3 has 14 amino acids. CDR1 and CDR2 from the germline V gene are SGHTA and FQGNSA. The V gene lost 5 bases and the J gene lost 5 bases, with 15 bases spanning the gap. The CDR3 reads CASSPYDPGYGYTF. CDR3 DNA sequence: TGTGCCAGCAGCCCTTACGACCCAGGGTATGGCTACACCTTC.

The V gene is TRBV13, the J gene TRBJ2-6; TRBD1 matches 10 bases. In germline, CDR1 is PRHDT, CDR2 FYEKMQ (reference sequence). This CDR3 is built from 17 residues. Unmatched junction bases numbered 6, after V lost 4 bases and J lost 3 bases. The chain's CDR3 is CASSWGQGLIGANVLTF. In nucleotides, the CDR3 is TGTGCCAGCAGCTGGGGACAGGGGTTAATTGGGGCCAACGTCCTGACTTTC.

The rearrangement joins TRBV7-6 to TRBJ2-6; D unclear. This CDR3 has 13 amino acids. V shed 6 bases and J shed 2 bases, with 5 bases lying between them. The germline gives CDR1 SGHVS, CDR2 FNYEAQ. CDR3 sequence: CASRVTGANVLTF. The CDR3 nucleotides are TGTGCCAGCAGGGTAACTGGGGCCAACGTCCTGACTTTC.

The chain combines TRBV5-1 with TRBJ2-7, with D possibly TRBD2 on 6 matching bases. The germline gives CDR1 SGHRS, CDR2 YFSETQ. CDR3 length equals 15 residues. V was trimmed by 3 bases and J by 4 bases, leaving 17 bases between them. The CDR3 here is CASSSRAGGDYEQYF. DNA for the CDR3: TGCGCCAGCAGCTCCCGGGCTGGCGGGGATTACGAGCAGTACTTC. Full variable domain (missing parts from reference TRBV5-1 and TRBJ2-7): KAGVTQTPRYLIKTRGQQVTLSCSPISGHRSVSWYQQTPGQGLQFLFEYFSETQRNKGNFPGRFSGRQFSNSRSEMNVSTLELGDSALYLCASSSRAGGDYEQYFGPGTRLTVT.

This clone was counted between two and nine times. CDR3 sequence (DNA): TGTGCCAGCAGCTTAGCCAGGGGGCCCCAGCATTTT. Protein: CASSLARGPQHF. The rearrangement uses TRBV7-8 and TRBJ1-5; a possible D gene is TRBD1 (6 bases). The ends were cut back, 0 bases at V and 9 bases at J, with 6 bases in the middle. CDR3 length: 12 amino acids. Germline CDR1 SGHVS, CDR2 FQNEAQ.

V gene TRBV27 combines with J gene TRBJ1-4; 9 positions agree with TRBD1. The CDR3 length is 16 residues. Germline CDR1 is MNHEY and CDR2 is SMNVEV (reference sequence). The trim removed 5 bases at V and 7 bases at J, leaving 11 bases unmatched. The CDR3, as DNA: TGTGCCAGCAGTAACCGGATGGGGACAGGGCGTGAAAAACTGTTTTTT. This sequence encodes CASSNRMGTGREKLFF.

This chain joins TRBV2 and TRBJ2-5; tentative D call: TRBD2 (5 bases). V was cut by 7 bases and J by 5 bases, with 11 bases left in between. The CDR3 is made up of 12 amino acids. The V gene's germline CDR1 is SNHLY and CDR2 FYNNEI. CDR3: CASIISGETQYF. As DNA, the CDR3 is TGTGCCAGCATAATATCGGGGGAGACCCAGTACTTC.

Ten or more counts support this clone. The chain's CDR3 is CASSVQGYEQYF. In DNA form, the CDR3 reads TGTGCCAGCAGCGTCCAGGGGTACGAGCAGTACTTC. V and J are TRBV5-5 and TRBJ2-7, with D tentatively TRBD1 (6 bases). Germline values: CDR1 SGHKS, CDR2 YYEKEE (reference sequence). V lost 4 bases, J lost 4 bases, and 9 bases lay in between. This CDR3 has 12 residues.